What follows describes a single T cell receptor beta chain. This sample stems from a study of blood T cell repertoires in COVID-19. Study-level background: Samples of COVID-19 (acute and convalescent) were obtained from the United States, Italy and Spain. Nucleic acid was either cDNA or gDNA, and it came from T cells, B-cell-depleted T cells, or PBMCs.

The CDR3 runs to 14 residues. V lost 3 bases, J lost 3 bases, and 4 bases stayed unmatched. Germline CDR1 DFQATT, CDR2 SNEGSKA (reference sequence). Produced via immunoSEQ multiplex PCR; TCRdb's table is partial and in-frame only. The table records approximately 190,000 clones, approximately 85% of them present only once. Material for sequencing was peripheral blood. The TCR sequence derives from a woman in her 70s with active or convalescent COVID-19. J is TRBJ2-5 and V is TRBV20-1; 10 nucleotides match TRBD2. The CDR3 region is CSASTSGKKETQYF. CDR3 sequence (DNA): TGCAGTGCTAGTACTAGCGGGAAAAAAGAGACCCAGTACTTC.